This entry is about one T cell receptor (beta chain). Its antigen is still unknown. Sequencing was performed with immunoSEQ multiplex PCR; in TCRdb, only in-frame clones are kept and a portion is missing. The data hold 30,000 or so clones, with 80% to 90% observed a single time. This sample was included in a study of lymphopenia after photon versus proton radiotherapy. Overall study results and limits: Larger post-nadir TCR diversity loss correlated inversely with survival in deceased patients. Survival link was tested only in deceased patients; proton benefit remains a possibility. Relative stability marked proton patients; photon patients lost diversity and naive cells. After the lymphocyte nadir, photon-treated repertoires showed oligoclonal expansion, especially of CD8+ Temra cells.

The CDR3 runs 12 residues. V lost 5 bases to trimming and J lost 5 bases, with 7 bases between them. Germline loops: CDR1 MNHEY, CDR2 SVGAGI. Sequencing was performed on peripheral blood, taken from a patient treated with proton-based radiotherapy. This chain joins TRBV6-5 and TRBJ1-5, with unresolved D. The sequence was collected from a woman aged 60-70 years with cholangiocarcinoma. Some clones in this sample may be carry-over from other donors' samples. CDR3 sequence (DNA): TGTGCCAGCAGTGACGGGTATCAGCCCCAGCATTTT. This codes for CASSDGYQPQHF.